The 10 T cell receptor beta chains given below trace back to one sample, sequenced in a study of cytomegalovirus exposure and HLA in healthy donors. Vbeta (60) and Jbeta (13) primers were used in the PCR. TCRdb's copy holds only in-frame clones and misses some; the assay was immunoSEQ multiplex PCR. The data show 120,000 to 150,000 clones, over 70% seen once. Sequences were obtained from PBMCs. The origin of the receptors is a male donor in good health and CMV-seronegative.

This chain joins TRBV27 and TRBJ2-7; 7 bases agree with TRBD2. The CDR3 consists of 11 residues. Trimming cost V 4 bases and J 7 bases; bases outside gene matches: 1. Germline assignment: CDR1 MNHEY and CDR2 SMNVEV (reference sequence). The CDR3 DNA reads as TGTGCCAGCAGTTGGGGGGGGGAGCAGTACTTC. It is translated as CASSWGGEQYF.

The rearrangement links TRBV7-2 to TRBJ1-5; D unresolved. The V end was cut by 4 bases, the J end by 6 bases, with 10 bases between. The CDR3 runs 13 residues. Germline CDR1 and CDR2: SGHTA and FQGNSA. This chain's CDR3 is CASSYAGAQPQHF. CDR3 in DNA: TGTGCCAGCAGCTACGCGGGAGCTCAGCCCCAGCATTTT.

CDR3 in DNA: TGTGCCAGCAGCAGGGCTAGCGGGGTGAACACCGGGGAGCTGTTTTTT. Its translation: CASSRASGVNTGELFF. The V call is TRBV5-6, the J call TRBJ2-2; TRBD2 matches at 9 bases. The CDR3 has 16 residues. Germline trimming cut 4 bases from V and 1 base from J; bases unmatched to any gene: 5. The germline CDR1 and CDR2 sequences are SGHDT and YYEEEE.

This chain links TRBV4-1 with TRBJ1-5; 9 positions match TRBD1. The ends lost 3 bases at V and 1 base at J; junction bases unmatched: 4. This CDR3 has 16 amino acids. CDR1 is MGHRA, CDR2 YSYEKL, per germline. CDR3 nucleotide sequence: TGCGCCAGCAGCCAGATCGGGACAGGGAGCAATCAGCCCCAGCATTTT. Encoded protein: CASSQIGTGSNQPQHF.

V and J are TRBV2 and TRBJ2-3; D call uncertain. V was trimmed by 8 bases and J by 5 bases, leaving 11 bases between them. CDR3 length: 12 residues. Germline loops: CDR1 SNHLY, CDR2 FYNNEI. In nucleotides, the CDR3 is TGTGCCAGCGTATACCAGGAAGATACGCAGTATTTT. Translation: CASVYQEDTQYF.

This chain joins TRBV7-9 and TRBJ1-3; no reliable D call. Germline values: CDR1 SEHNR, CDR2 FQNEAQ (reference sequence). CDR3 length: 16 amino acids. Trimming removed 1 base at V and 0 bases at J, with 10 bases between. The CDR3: CASSLESPSSGNTIYF. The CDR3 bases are TGTGCCAGCAGCTTAGAGTCCCCCAGCTCTGGAAACACCATATATTTT.

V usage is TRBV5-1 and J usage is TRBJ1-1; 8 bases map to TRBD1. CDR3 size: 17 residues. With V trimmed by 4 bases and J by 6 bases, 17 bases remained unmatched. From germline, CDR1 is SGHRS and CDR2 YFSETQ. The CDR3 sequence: CASSPGDRTGHGPEAFF. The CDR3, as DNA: TGCGCCAGCAGCCCAGGGGACAGGACGGGGCATGGTCCTGAAGCTTTCTTT.

CDR3 sequence: CASSFQGVNTDTQYF. In nucleotides, the CDR3 is TGCGCCAGCAGCTTTCAGGGGGTAAACACAGATACGCAGTATTTT. This chain links TRBV5-1 with TRBJ2-3; TRBD1 agrees at 7 bases. From germline, CDR1 is SGHRS and CDR2 YFSETQ. The CDR3 is 15 residues long. The trim removed 2 bases at V and 2 bases at J, leaving 5 bases unmatched. Drawing the rest from reference TRBV5-1 and TRBJ2-3, the complete variable domain is KAGVTQTPRYLIKTRGQQVTLSCSPISGHRSVSWYQQTPGQGLQFLFEYFSETQRNKGNFPGRFSGRQFSNSRSEMNVSTLELGDSALYLCASSFQGVNTDTQYFGPGTRLTVL.

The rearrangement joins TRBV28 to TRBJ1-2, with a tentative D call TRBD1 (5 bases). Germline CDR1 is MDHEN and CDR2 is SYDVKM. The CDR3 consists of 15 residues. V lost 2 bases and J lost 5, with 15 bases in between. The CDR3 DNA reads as TGTGCCAGCAGTTTAAGTCCCCAGGGTGGTTATGGCTACACCTTC. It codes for CASSLSPQGGYGYTF.

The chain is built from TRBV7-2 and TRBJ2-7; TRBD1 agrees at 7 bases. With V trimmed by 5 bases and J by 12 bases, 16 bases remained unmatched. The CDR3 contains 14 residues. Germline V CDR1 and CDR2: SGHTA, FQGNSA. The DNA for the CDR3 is TGTGCCAGCAGCCAGACCCCCTCCGGAGGACAGGTGTACTTC. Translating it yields CASSQTPSGGQVYF.